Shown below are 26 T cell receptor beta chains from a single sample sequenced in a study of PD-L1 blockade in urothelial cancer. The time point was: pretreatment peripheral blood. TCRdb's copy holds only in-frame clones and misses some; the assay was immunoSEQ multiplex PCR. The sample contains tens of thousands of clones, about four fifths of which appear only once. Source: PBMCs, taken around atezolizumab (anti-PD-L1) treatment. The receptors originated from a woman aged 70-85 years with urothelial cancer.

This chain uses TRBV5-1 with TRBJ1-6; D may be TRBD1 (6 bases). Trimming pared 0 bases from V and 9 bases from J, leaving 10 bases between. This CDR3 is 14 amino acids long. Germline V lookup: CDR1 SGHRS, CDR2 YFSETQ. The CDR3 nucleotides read TGCGCCAGCAGCTTGGCAGGGGAAGGTTCACCCCTCCACTTT. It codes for CASSLAGEGSPLHF.

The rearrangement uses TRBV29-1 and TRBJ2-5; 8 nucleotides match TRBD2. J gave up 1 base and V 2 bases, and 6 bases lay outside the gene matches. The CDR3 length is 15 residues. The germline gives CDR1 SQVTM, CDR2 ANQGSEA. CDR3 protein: CSVELGGRTQETQYF. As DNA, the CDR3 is TGCAGCGTTGAATTGGGCGGGAGGACCCAAGAGACCCAGTACTTC.

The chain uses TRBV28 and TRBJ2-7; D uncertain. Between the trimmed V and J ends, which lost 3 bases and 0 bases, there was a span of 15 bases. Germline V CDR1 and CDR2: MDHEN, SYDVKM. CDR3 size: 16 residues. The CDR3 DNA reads TGTGCCAGCAGTTTTCGCCTCGGTCCCTTCTCCTACGAGCAGTACTTC. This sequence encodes CASSFRLGPFSYEQYF.

CDR3 sequence reads: CASSSSSGGLTDTQYF. CDR3 nucleotides: TGTGCCAGCAGCTCCTCTAGCGGGGGGCTTACAGATACGCAGTATTTT. The chain combines TRBV7-2 with TRBJ2-3, with 11 bases matching TRBD2. V was clipped by 4 bases and J by 3 bases; unmatched bases: 6. The CDR3 has 16 residues. Per germline, CDR1 SGHTA and CDR2 FQGNSA.

CDR3 in amino acids: CATSRDWSNEQFF. The CDR3 DNA sequence: TGTGCCACCAGCAGAGATTGGAGCAATGAGCAGTTCTTC. The genes are TRBV15 and TRBJ2-1; no definite D call. V dropped 0 bases and J dropped 6 bases, with 6 bases sitting between them. Germline V gives CDR1 LNHNV, CDR2 YYDKDF (reference sequence). The CDR3 consists of 13 residues.

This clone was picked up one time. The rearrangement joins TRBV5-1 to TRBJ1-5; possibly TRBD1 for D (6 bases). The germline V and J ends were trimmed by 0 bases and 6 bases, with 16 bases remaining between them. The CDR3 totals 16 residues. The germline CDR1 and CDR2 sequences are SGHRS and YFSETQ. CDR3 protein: CASSLGGAGESQPQHF. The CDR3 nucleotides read TGCGCCAGCAGCTTGGGTGGGGCAGGGGAGAGTCAGCCCCAGCATTTT. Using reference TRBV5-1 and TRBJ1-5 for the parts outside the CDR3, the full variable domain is KAGVTQTPRYLIKTRGQQVTLSCSPISGHRSVSWYQQTPGQGLQFLFEYFSETQRNKGNFPGRFSGRQFSNSRSEMNVSTLELGDSALYLCASSLGGAGESQPQHFGDGTRLSIL.

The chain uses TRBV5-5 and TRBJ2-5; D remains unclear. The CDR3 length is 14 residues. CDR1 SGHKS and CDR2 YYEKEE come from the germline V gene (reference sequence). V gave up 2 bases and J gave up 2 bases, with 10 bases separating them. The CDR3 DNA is TGTGCCAGCAGCTTTTCCGAGCCTCAAGAGACCCAGTACTTC. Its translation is CASSFSEPQETQYF.

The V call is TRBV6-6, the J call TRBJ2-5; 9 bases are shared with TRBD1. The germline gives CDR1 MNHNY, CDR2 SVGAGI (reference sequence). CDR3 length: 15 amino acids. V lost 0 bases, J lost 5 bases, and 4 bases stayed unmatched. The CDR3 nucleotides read TGTGCCAGCAGTTACTCGGGACAGGGTGCGGAGACCCAGTACTTC. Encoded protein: CASSYSGQGAETQYF.

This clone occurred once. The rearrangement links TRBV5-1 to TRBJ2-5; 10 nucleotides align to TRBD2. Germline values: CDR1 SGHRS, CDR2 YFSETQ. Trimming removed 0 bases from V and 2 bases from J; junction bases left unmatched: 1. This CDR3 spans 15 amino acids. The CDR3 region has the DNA TGCGCCAGCAGCTTGGCACTAGCGGGGCAAGAGACCCAGTACTTC. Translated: CASSLALAGQETQYF.

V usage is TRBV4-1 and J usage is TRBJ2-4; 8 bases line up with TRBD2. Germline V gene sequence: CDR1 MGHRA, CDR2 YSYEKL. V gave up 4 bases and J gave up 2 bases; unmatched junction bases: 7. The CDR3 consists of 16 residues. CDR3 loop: CASSPPGGLTKNIQYF. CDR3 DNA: TGCGCCAGCAGCCCGCCGGGAGGGCTTACCAAAAACATTCAGTACTTC.

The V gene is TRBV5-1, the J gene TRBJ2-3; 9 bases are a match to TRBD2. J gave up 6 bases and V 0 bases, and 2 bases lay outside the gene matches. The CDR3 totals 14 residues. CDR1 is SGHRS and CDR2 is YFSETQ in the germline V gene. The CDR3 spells CASSLGLAVDTQYF. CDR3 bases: TGCGCCAGCAGCTTGGGACTAGCGGTGGATACGCAGTATTTT.

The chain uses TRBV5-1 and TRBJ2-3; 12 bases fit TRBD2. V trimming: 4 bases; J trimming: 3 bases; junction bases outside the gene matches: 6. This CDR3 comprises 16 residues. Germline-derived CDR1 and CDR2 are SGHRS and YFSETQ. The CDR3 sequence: CASSLWTSGNTDTQYF. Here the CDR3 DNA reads TGCGCCAGCAGCCTTTGGACTAGCGGGAATACAGATACGCAGTATTTT. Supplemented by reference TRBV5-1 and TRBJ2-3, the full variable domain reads KAGVTQTPRYLIKTRGQQVTLSCSPISGHRSVSWYQQTPGQGLQFLFEYFSETQRNKGNFPGRFSGRQFSNSRSEMNVSTLELGDSALYLCASSLWTSGNTDTQYFGPGTRLTVL.

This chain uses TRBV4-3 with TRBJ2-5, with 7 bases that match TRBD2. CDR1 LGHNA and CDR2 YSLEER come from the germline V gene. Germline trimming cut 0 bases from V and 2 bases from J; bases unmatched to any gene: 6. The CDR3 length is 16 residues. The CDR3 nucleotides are TGCGCCAGCAGCCAAGAAGGGTTGGGGGGGCAAGAGACCCAGTACTTC. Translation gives CASSQEGLGGQETQYF.

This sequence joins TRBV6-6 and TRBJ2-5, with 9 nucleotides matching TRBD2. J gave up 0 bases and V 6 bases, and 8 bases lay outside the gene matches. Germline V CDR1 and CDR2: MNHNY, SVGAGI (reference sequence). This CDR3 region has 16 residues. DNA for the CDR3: TGTGCCAGCAGGGGACTAGCATTTGCAAACCAAGAGACCCAGTACTTC. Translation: CASRGLAFANQETQYF.

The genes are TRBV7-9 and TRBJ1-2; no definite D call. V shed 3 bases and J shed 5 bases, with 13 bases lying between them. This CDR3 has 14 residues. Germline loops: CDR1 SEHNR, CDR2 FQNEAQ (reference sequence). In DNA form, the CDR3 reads TGTGCCAGCAGCTTTGCGGGCCTAGGGTATGGCTACACCTTC. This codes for CASSFAGLGYGYTF.

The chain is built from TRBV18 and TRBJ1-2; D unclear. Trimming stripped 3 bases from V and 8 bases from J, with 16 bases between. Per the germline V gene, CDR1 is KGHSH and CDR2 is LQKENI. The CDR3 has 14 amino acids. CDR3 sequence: CASSPTPAGEGYTF. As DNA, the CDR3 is TGTGCCAGCTCACCGACGCCAGCCGGGGAAGGCTACACCTTC.

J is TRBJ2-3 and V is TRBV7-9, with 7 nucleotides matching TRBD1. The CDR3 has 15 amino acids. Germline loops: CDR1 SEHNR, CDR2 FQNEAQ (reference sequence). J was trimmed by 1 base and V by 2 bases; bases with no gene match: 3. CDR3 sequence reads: CASSLRDSRTDTQYF. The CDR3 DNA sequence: TGTGCCAGCAGCTTAAGGGACAGTCGCACAGATACGCAGTATTTT.

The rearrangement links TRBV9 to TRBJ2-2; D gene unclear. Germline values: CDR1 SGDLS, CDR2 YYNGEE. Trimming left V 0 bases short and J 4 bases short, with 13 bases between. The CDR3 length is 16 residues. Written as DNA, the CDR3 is TGTGCCAGCAGCGTAGGGCAGAGGCAGCTCACCGGGGAGCTGTTTTTT. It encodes CASSVGQRQLTGELFF. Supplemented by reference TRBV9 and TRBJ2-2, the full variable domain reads DSGVTQTPKHLITATGQRVTLRCSPRSGDLSVYWYQQSLDQGLQFLIQYYNGEERAKGNILERFSAQQFPDLHSELNLSSLELGDSALYFCASSVGQRQLTGELFFGEGSRLTVL.

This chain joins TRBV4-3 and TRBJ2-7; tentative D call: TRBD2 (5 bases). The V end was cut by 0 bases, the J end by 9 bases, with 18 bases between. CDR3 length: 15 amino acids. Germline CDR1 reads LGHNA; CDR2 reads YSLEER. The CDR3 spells CASSQDVTTGTGQYF. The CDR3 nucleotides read TGCGCCAGCAGCCAAGATGTGACTACTGGAACGGGGCAGTACTTC.

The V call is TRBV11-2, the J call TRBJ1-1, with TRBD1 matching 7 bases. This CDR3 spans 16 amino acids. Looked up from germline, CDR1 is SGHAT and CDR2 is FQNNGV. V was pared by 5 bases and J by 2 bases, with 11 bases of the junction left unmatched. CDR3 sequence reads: CASSRESWTGNTEAFF. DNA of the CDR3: TGTGCCAGCAGCCGGGAATCATGGACAGGTAACACTGAAGCTTTCTTT.

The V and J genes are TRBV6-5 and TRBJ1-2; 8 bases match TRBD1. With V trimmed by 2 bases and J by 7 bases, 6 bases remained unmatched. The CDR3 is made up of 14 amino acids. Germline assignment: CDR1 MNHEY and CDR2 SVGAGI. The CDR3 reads CASSYQGAPVGYTF. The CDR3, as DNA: TGTGCCAGCAGTTACCAGGGGGCGCCGGTTGGCTACACCTTC.

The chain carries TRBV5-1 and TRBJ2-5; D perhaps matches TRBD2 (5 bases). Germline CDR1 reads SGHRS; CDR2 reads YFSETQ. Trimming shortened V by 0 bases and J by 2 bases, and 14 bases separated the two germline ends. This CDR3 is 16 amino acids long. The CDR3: CASSLEVAGGQETQYF. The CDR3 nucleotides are TGCGCCAGCAGCTTGGAGGTAGCAGGAGGTCAAGAGACCCAGTACTTC.

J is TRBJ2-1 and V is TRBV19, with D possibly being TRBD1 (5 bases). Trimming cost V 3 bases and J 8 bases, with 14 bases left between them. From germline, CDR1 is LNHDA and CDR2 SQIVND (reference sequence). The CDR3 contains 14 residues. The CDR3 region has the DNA TGTGCCAGTAGTATGAGGACATCTTCCCATGAGCAGTTCTTC. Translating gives CASSMRTSSHEQFF.

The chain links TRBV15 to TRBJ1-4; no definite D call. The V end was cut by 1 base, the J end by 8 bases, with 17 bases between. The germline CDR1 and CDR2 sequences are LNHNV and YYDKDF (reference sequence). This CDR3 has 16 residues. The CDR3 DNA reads TGTGCCACCAGCAGAGGGCCCGCCAAAACCGGGGAAAAACTGTTTTTT. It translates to CATSRGPAKTGEKLFF.

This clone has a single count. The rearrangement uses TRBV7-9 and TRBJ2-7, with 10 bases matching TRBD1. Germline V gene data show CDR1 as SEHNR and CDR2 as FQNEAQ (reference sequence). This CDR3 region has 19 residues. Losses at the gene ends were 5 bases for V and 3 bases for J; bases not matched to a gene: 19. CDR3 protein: CASSQPGQGSLSTFYEQYF. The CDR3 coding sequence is TGTGCCAGCAGCCAACCGGGACAGGGGTCCCTTAGCACTTTCTACGAGCAGTACTTC.

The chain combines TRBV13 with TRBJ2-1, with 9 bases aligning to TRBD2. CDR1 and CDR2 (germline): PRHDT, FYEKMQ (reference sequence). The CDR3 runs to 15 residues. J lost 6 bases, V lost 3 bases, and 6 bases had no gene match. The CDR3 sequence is CASSFSGRRGNEQFF. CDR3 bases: TGTGCCAGCAGCTTTAGCGGGAGAAGGGGCAATGAGCAGTTCTTC.